This T cell receptor (beta chain) comes out of a study of T cells after yellow fever vaccination. Looked up from germline, CDR1 is SGHRS and CDR2 is YFSETQ. V gave up 3 bases and J gave up 5 bases, with 11 bases separating them. The CDR3 loop spans 14 amino acids. Study results and caveats: Any FACS-sorted repertoire could hold abundant clonotypes that contaminate it from the bulk population.

5'RACE template switching added a universal primer site and UMIs to TCR cDNA. MiXCR, applied by TCRdb to the 5' RACE reads, yields one record per CDR3 protein. The table records 340,000 or so distinct CDR3 sequences, under 15% of them present only once. This clonotype was seen a few times. Its matching antigen is unknown. The material sequenced was CD4+ T cells sorted from PBMCs, taken 15 days after the yellow fever booster vaccination. The sequence came from a man between 18 and 35 years old who received the YFV17D yellow fever vaccine. This chain links TRBV5-1 with TRBJ2-2, with D possibly TRBD1 on 6 matching bases. CDR3 residues: CASSSIQGTGELFF. CDR3 nucleotide sequence: TGCGCCAGCAGCTCCATACAGGGTACCGGGGAGCTGTTTTTT.